The following is a T cell receptor beta chain sequence with its context. Assay: immunoSEQ multiplex PCR; the TCRdb copy retains only in-frame clones and omits some. The table includes approximately 120,000 clones, more than 80% detected once. This record belongs to a study of blood T cell repertoires in COVID-19. At the level of the study: The United States, Italy and Spain supplied acute and convalescent COVID-19 samples.

V shed 0 bases and J shed 0 bases, with 12 bases lying between them. This CDR3 spans 17 amino acids. Per germline, CDR1 LGHNA and CDR2 YSLEER. The chain couples TRBV4-3 to TRBJ1-3; maybe TRBD1 (6 bases). The sequence derives from a woman aged 80 or older with COVID-19, enrolled during active disease. The sequencing sample was made of peripheral blood. This chain's CDR3 is CASSQDSGTSSGNTIYF. The DNA of the CDR3 is TGCGCCAGCAGCCAAGATTCGGGGACATCCTCTGGAAACACCATATATTTT.